This TCR beta chain originates from a study of blood T cell repertoires in COVID-19. Seattle enrolled patients during active infection and tracked them longitudinally. Original data processing: Quantification of nucleated cells was approximated via reference gene primer amplification. Sequenced by immunoSEQ multiplex PCR; TCRdb stores in-frame clones only, minus some. That table gives V, J and clone size, and the DNA gave D and trimming. Of about 150,000 clones detected, 83% appear once; the ten largest clones hold 12%. This CDR3 is 14 amino acids long. The V end lost 2 bases, the J end lost 4 bases, and 11 bases lay between the germline ends. Looked up from germline, CDR1 is SGHAT and CDR2 is FQNNGV.

The chain recombines TRBV11-2 with TRBJ1-1; D is undetermined. The receptor's source is a woman aged 55-70 years with COVID-19, enrolled during active disease. Sequencing was done on a sample of peripheral blood. This CDR3 is CASSLFLGGTEAFF. Here the CDR3 DNA reads TGTGCCAGCAGCTTATTCTTGGGAGGCACTGAAGCTTTCTTT.